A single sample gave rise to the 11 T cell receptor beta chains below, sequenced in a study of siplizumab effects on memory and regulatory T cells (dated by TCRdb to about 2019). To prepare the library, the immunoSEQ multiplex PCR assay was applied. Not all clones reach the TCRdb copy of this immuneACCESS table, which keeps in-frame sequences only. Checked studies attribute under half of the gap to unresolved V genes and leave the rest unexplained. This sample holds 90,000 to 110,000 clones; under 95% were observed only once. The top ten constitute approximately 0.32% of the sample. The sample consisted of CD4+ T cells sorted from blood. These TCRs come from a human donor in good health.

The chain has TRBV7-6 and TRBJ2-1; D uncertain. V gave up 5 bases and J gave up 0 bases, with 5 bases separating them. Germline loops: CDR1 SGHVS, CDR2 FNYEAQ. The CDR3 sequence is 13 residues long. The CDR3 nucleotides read TGTGCCAGCAGCCTGAACTCCTACAATGAGCAGTTCTTC. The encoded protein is CASSLNSYNEQFF.

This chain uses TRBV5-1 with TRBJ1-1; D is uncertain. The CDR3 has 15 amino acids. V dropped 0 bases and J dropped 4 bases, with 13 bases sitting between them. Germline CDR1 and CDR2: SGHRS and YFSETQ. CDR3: CASSLALGSATEAFF. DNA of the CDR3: TGCGCCAGCAGCTTGGCTCTCGGCAGCGCCACTGAAGCTTTCTTT.

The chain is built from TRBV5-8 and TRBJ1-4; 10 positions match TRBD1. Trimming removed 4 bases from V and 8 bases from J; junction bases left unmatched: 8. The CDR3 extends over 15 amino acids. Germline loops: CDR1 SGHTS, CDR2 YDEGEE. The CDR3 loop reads CASSPDRGLTEKLFF. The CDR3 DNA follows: TGTGCCAGCAGCCCCGACAGGGGGCTAACAGAAAAACTGTTTTTT.

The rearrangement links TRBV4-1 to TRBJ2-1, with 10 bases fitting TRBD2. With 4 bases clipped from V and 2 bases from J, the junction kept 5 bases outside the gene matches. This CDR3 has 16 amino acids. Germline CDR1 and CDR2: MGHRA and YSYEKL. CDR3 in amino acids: CASSLQSGGAYNEQFF. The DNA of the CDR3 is TGCGCCAGCAGCCTTCAGAGCGGGGGGGCCTACAATGAGCAGTTCTTC.

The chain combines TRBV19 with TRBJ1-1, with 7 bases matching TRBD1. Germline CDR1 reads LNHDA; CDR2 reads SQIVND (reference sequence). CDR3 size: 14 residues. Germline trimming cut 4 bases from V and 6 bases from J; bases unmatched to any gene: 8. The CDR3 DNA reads TGTGCCAGTAGTAAGACAGGGAACGGCGCTGAAGCTTTCTTT. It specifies CASSKTGNGAEAFF.

CDR3 protein: CASSFPGLLAQQYF. CDR3 in DNA: TGTGCCAGCAGCTTTCCGGGACTTCTGGCGCAGCAGTACTTC. The chain couples TRBV5-4 to TRBJ2-7; TRBD2 might be the D (6 bases). Germline CDR1 SGHNT, CDR2 YYREEE (reference sequence). CDR3 length: 14 amino acids. V lost 2 bases and J lost 8, with 17 bases in between.

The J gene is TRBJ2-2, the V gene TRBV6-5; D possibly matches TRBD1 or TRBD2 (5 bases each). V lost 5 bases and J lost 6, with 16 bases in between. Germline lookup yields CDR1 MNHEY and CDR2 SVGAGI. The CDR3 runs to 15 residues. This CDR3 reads CASSAPGPRAGELFF. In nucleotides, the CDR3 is TGTGCCAGCAGTGCGCCGGGGCCGCGGGCCGGGGAGCTGTTTTTT.

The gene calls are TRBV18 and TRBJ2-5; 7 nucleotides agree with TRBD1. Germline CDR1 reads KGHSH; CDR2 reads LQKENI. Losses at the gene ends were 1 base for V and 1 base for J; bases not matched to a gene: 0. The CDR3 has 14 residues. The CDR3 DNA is TGTGCCAGCTCACCACGGGACAGCCAAGAGACCCAGTACTTC. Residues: CASSPRDSQETQYF.

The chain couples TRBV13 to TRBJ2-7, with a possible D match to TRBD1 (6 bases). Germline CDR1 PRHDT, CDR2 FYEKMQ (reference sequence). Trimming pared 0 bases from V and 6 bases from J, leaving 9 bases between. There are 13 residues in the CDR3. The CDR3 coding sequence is TGTGCCAGCAGCTTAGGACAGGGCGGCGAGCAGTACTTC. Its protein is CASSLGQGGEQYF.

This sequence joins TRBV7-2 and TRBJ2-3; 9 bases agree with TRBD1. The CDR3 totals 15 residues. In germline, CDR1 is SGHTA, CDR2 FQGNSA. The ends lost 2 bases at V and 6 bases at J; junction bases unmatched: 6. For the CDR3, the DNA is TGTGCCAGCAGCTTATGGGGACAGGGCCGGGATACGCAGTATTTT. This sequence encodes CASSLWGQGRDTQYF.

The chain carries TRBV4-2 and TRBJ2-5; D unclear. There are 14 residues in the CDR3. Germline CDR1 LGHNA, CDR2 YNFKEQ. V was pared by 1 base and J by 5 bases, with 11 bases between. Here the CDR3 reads CASSQGTGRETQYF. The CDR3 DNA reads TGTGCCAGCAGCCAAGGAACGGGTAGGGAGACCCAGTACTTC.